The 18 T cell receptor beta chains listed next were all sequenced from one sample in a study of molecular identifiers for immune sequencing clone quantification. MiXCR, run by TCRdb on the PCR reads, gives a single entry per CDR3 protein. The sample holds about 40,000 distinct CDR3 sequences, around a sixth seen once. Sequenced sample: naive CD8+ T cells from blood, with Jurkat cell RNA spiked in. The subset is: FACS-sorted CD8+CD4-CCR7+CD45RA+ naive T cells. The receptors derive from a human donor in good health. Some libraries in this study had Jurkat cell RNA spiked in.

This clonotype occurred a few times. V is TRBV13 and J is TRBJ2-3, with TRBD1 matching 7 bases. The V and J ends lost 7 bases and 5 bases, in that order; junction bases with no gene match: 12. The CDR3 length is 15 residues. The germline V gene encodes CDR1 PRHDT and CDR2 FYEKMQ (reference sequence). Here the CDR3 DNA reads TGTGCCAGCACAATACCAGGGGGAAGGAAAGATACGCAGTATTTT. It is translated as CASTIPGGRKDTQYF. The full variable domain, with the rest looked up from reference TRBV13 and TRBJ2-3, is AAGVIQSPRHLIKEKRETATLKCYPIPRHDTVYWYQQGPGQDPQFLISFYEKMQSDKGSIPDRFSAQQFSDYHSELNMSSLELGDSALYFCASTIPGGRKDTQYFGPGTRLTVL.

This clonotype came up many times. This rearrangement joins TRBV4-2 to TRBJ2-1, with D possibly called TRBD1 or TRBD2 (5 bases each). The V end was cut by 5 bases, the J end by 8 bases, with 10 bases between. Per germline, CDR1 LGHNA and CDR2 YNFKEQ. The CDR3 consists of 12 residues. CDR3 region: CASSSGRYEQFF. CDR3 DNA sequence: TGTGCCAGCAGCTCGGGGCGGTATGAGCAGTTCTTC.

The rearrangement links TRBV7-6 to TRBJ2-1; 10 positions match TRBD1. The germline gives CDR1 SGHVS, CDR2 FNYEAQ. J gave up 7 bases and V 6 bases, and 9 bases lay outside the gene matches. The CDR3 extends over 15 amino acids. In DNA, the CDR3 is TGTGCCAGCAGTTTGATCGGGACAGGGGTAAATGAGCAGTTCTTC. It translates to CASSLIGTGVNEQFF.

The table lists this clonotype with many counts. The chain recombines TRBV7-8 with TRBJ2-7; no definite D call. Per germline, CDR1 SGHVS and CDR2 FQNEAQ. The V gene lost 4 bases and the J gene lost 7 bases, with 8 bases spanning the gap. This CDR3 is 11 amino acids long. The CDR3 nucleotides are TGTGCCAGCAGCTGGGGTGGTGAGCAGTACTTC. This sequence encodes CASSWGGEQYF.

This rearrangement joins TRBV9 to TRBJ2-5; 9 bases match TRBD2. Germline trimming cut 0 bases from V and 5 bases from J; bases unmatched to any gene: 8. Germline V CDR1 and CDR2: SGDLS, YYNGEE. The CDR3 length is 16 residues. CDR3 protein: CASSVGRREGPETQYF. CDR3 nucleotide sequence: TGTGCCAGCAGCGTAGGACGGCGGGAGGGCCCTGAGACCCAGTACTTC.

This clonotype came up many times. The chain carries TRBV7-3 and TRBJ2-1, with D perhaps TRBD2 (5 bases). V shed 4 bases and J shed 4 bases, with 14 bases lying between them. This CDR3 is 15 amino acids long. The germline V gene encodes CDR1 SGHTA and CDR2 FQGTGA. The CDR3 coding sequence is TGTGCCAGCAGCTCGAGGCACACGGGATACAATGAGCAGTTCTTC. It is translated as CASSSRHTGYNEQFF.

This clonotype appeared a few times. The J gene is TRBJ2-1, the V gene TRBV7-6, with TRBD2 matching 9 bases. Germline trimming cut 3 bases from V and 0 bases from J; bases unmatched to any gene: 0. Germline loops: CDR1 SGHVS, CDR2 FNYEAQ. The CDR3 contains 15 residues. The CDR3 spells CASSFSGSSYNEQFF. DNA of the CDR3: TGTGCCAGCAGCTTTAGCGGGAGCTCCTACAATGAGCAGTTCTTC.

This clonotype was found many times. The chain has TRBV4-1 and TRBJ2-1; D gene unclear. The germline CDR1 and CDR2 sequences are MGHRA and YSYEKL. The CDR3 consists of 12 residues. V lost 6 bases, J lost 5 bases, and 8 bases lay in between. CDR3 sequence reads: CASRAGHNEQFF. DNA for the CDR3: TGCGCCAGCAGAGCCGGTCACAATGAGCAGTTCTTC.

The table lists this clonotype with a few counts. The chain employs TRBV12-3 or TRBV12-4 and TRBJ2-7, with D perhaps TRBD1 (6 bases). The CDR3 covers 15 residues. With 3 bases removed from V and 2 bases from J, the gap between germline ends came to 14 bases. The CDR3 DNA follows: TGTGCCAGCAGTTTCGTAGGGACACAAGCCTACGAGCAGTACTTC. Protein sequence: CASSFVGTQAYEQYF.

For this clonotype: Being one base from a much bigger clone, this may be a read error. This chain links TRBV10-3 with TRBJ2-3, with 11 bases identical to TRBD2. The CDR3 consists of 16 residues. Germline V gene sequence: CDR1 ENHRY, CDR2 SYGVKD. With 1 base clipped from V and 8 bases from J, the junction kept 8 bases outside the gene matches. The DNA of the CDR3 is TGTGCCATCAGTGAGTGGGGACTAGCGGAAGCAGGTACGCAGTATTTT. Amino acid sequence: CAISEWGLAEAGTQYF.

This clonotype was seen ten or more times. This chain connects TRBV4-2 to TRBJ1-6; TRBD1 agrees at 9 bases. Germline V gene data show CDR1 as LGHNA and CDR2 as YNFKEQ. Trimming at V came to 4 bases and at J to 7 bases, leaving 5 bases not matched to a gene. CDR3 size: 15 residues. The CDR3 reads CASSPRTGDNSPLHF. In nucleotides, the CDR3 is TGTGCCAGCAGCCCCAGGACAGGGGACAATTCACCCCTCCACTTT.

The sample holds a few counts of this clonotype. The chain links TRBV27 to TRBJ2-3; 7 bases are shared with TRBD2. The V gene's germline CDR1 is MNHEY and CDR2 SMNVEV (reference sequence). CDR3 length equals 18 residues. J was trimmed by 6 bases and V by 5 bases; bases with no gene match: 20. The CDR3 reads CASSPLGEWEGRLDTQYF. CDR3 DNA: TGTGCCAGCAGTCCCCTCGGGGAGTGGGAGGGGAGGTTGGATACGCAGTATTTT.

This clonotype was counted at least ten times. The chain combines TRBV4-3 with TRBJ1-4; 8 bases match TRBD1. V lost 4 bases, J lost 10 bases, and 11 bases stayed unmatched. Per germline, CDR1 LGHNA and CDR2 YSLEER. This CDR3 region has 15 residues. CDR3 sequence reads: CASSPIGGQGGKLFF. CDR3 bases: TGCGCCAGCAGCCCAATTGGCGGACAGGGTGGAAAACTGTTTTTT.

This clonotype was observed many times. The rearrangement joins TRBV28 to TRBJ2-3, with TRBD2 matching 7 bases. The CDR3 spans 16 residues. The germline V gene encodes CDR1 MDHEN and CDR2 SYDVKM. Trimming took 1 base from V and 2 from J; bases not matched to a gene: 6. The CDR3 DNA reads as TGTGCCAGCAGTTTATTCCCCACTAGCGACACAGATACGCAGTATTTT. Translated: CASSLFPTSDTDTQYF.

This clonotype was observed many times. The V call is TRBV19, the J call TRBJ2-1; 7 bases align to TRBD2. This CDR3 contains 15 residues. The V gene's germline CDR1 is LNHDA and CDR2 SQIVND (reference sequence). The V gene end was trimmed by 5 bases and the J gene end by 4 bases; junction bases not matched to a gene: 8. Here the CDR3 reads CASSPSAGGYNEQFF. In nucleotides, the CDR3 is TGTGCCAGTAGTCCATCGGCCGGGGGGTACAATGAGCAGTTCTTC.

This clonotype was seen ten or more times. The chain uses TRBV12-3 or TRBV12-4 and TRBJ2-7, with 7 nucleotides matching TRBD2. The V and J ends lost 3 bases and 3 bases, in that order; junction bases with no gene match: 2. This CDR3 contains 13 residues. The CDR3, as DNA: TGTGCCAGCAGTTTGGGGGGGGGCTACGAGCAGTACTTC. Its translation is CASSLGGGYEQYF.

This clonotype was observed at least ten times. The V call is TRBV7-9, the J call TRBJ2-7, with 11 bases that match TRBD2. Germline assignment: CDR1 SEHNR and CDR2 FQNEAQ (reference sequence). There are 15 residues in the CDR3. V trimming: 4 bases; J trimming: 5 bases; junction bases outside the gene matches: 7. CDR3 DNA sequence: TGTGCCAGCAGCTCGATAGCGGGAGGGCCCGACGAGCAGTACTTC. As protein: CASSSIAGGPDEQYF.

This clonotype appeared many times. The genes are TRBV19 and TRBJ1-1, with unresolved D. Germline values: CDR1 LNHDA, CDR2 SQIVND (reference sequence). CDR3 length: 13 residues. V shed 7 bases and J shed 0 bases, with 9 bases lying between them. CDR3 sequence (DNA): TGTGCCAGTATAGACATTTTGAACACTGAAGCTTTCTTT. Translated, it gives CASIDILNTEAFF.